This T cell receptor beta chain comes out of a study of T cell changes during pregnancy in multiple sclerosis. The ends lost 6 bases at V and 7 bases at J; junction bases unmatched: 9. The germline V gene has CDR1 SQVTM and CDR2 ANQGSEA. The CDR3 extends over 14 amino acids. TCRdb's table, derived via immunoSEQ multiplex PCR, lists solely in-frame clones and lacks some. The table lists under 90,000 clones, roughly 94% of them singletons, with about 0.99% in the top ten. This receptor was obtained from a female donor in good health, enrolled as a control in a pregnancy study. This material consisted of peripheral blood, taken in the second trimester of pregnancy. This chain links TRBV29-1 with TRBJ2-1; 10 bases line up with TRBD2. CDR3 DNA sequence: TGCAGCGTCCAACAGGCTAGCGGGAGTAATGAGCAGTTCTTC. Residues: CSVQQASGSNEQFF.